The 26 T cell receptor beta chains below were found in one sample sequenced in a study of metastatic and nonmetastatic thyroid tumors. No treatment of any kind had been given to any patient before thyroid surgery. TCRdb re-clonotyped the PCR reads through MiXCR. The sample contains about 20,000 clones, roughly 23% of which appear only once. Sequencing input: adjacent normal tissue. These receptors all come from a female donor with papillary thyroid cancer or a benign thyroid nodule (not recorded which). Some clones in this sample may be carry-over from other donors' samples.

The chain is built from TRBV20-1 and TRBJ2-5, with 7 positions matching TRBD2. CDR1 DFQATT and CDR2 SNEGSKA come from the germline V gene (reference sequence). The V gene end was trimmed by 3 bases and the J gene end by 0 bases; junction bases not matched to a gene: 10. The CDR3 is made up of 16 amino acids. CDR3 region: CSASGTKAGHQETQYF. The CDR3 DNA is TGCAGTGCTAGCGGCACCAAAGCGGGGCACCAAGAGACCCAGTACTTC.

This sequence joins TRBV6-2 or TRBV6-3 and TRBJ2-2, with D possibly TRBD2 on 7 matching bases. With 6 bases removed from V and 6 bases from J, the gap between germline ends came to 14 bases. The CDR3 has 14 residues. Germline loops: CDR1 MNHEY, CDR2 SVGEGT. The CDR3 nucleotides read TGTGCCAGCAGATCGGGGGGCGCCGCCGGGGAGCTGTTTTTT. The encoded protein is CASRSGGAAGELFF.

The gene calls are TRBV4-1 and TRBJ2-7, with D possibly matching TRBD1 (6 bases). The CDR3 sequence is 15 residues long. V was clipped by 0 bases and J by 3 bases, with 12 bases between them. Germline CDR1 reads MGHRA; CDR2 reads YSYEKL. The CDR3 region has the DNA TGCGCCAGCAGCCAAGAACCCGGACAGTACTACGAGCAGTACTTC. Encoded protein: CASSQEPGQYYEQYF.

V is TRBV5-1 and J is TRBJ2-1; a possible D gene is TRBD1 (5 bases). Germline CDR1 and CDR2: SGHRS and YFSETQ. The germline V and J ends were trimmed by 0 bases and 1 base, with 8 bases remaining between them. The CDR3 runs to 15 residues. The CDR3 is CASSLGGASYNEQFF. CDR3 bases: TGCGCCAGCAGCTTGGGTGGGGCTTCCTACAATGAGCAGTTCTTC.

This clone appeared a few times. The V gene is TRBV6-2 or TRBV6-3, the J gene TRBJ1-5; D unresolved. Trimming cost V 4 bases and J 4 bases, with 5 bases left between them. The CDR3 extends over 12 amino acids. Germline V CDR1 and CDR2: MNHEY, SVGEGT. The CDR3 DNA is TGTGCCAGCAGTTCCTGGAATCAGCCCCAGCATTTT. This gives the protein CASSSWNQPQHF.

This chain joins TRBV20-1 and TRBJ1-1; D is perhaps TRBD1 (5 bases). The germline gives CDR1 DFQATT, CDR2 SNEGSKA (reference sequence). Trimming left V 1 base short and J 4 bases short, with 16 bases between. The CDR3 consists of 15 residues. The CDR3 reads CSARVRGPIVTEAFF. CDR3 nucleotides: TGCAGTGCTAGAGTTAGGGGACCTATCGTCACTGAAGCTTTCTTT.

The chain carries TRBV6-2 or TRBV6-3 and TRBJ1-1; D not certain. Germline V CDR1 and CDR2: MNHEY, SVGEGT. This CDR3 is built from 14 residues. With 0 bases removed from V and 1 base from J, the gap between germline ends came to 6 bases. CDR3 sequence (DNA): TGTGCCAGCAGTTACTCGGCAGAGAACACTGAAGCTTTCTTT. Translated: CASSYSAENTEAFF.

Only a few counts were recorded for this clone. CDR3 protein: CASSLSGRVGEQYF. The CDR3 DNA is TGTGCCAGCAGTCTTAGCGGGAGGGTCGGCGAGCAGTACTTC. This chain uses TRBV6-2 or TRBV6-3 with TRBJ2-7; 11 bases match TRBD2. Germline lookup yields CDR1 MNHEY and CDR2 SVGEGT. The CDR3 is 14 residues long. V dropped 5 bases and J dropped 6; count of bases not matched to a gene: 6.

This clone came up a few times. This chain joins TRBV27 and TRBJ2-7, with a tentative D call TRBD1 (5 bases). The germline V gene has CDR1 MNHEY and CDR2 SMNVEV (reference sequence). The ends were cut back, 5 bases at V and 7 bases at J, with 12 bases in the middle. The CDR3 length is 12 residues. CDR3 nucleotides: TGTGCCAGCAGTCTAGGGGTGGGGGAGCAGTACTTC. This codes for CASSLGVGEQYF.

The chain recombines TRBV11-2 with TRBJ1-1; TRBD1 is a possible D gene (5 bases). The CDR3 covers 16 residues. Germline V gene sequence: CDR1 SGHAT, CDR2 FQNNGV. V lost 3 bases, J lost 0 bases, and 14 bases lay in between. CDR3 in amino acids: CASSFGGMVMNTEAFF. CDR3 DNA: TGTGCCAGCAGCTTCGGGGGGATGGTCATGAACACTGAAGCTTTCTTT.

Comments on this clone: This may arise from a read error, as a much more abundant clone is one base away. This chain uses TRBV4-1 with TRBJ2-1, with D maybe TRBD2 (6 bases). The CDR3 runs to 16 residues. In germline, CDR1 is MGHRA, CDR2 YSYEKL. CDR3 nucleotides: TGCGCCAGCAGCCAGATCGGGACTCCCCGATTGGGTGAGCAGCTCTTC. The encoded protein is CASSQIGTPRLGEQLF.

This clone occurred many times. The identical CDR3 is also encoded by other nucleotide sequences in the sample. The V and J genes are TRBV28 and TRBJ2-3, with 9 bases matching TRBD1. CDR1 and CDR2 (germline): MDHEN, SYDVKM. V lost 5 bases and J lost 3; bases outside the gene matches: 6. The CDR3 runs to 15 residues. The chain's CDR3 is CASSPGTGRTDTQYF. In nucleotides, the CDR3 is TGTGCCAGCAGTCCTGGGACAGGGAGGACAGATACGCAGTATTTT.

The gene calls are TRBV9 and TRBJ1-2, with D hard to call. CDR3 length equals 15 residues. Germline loops: CDR1 SGDLS, CDR2 YYNGEE. Deletions cut 3 bases from V and 3 bases from J, with 15 bases between. The CDR3 DNA reads as TGTGCCAGCAGCGGCGGCCCTAGCGTGGACTATGGCTACACCTTC. Translation gives CASSGGPSVDYGYTF.

This clone has more than one count but fewer than ten. The CDR3 loop is CSARTASGRGEQYF. CDR3 DNA sequence: TGCAGTGCTAGAACGGCTAGCGGGAGGGGGGAGCAGTACTTC. The chain combines TRBV20-1 with TRBJ2-7; the match to TRBD2 covers 12 bases. The V gene end was trimmed by 2 bases and the J gene end by 7 bases; junction bases not matched to a gene: 6. Germline-derived CDR1 and CDR2 are DFQATT and SNEGSKA (reference sequence). This CDR3 region has 14 residues.

Concerning this clone: Sequence at one end of the junction differs from germline and may be a read error. The chain employs TRBV5-1 and TRBJ2-1, with D perhaps matching TRBD1 (6 bases). This CDR3 is built from 14 residues. Germline V gene sequence: CDR1 SGHRS, CDR2 YFSETQ. The CDR3 is CASSLGHDDGVQFF. CDR3 DNA sequence: TGCGCAAGCAGCTTGGGACACGATGATGGTGTGCAGTTCTTC.

The chain employs TRBV10-3 and TRBJ2-7; 12 bases align to TRBD2. With V trimmed by 6 bases and J by 3 bases, 9 bases remained unmatched. In germline, CDR1 is ENHRY, CDR2 SYGVKD. CDR3 length: 16 amino acids. CDR3 sequence: CAIRYTSGGTHYEQYF. The DNA for the CDR3 is TGTGCCATCAGATATACTAGCGGGGGGACCCACTACGAGCAGTACTTC.

The rearrangement joins TRBV11-2 to TRBJ1-2; 8 positions agree with TRBD1. The CDR3 covers 14 residues. Germline CDR1 reads SGHAT; CDR2 reads FQNNGV. With V trimmed by 4 bases and J by 0 bases, 1 base remained unmatched. Here the CDR3 DNA reads TGTGCCAGCAGCTGGACAGGGACTAACTATGGCTACACCTTC. Its protein product is CASSWTGTNYGYTF. The full variable domain, in which reference TRBV11-2 and TRBJ1-2 provide the parts outside the CDR3, is EAGVAQSPRYKIIEKRQSVAFWCNPISGHATLYWYQQILGQGPKLLIQFQNNGVVDDSQLPKDRFSAERLKGVDSTLKIQPAKLEDSAVYLCASSWTGTNYGYTFGSGTRLTVV.

This clone is labeled medium-sized. This chain links TRBV6-1 with TRBJ2-5, with D possibly called TRBD1 or TRBD2 (5 bases each). The CDR3 sequence is 18 residues long. Germline loops: CDR1 MNHNS, CDR2 SASEGT. V lost 6 bases and J lost 5, with 28 bases in between. Written as DNA, the CDR3 is TGTGCCAGCAGCCCCGGTGGCCCCCTGGCAGGGTCGGGGGAGACCCAGTACTTC. Translating gives CASSPGGPLAGSGETQYF.

The chain couples TRBV7-8 to TRBJ2-7; the D gene is possibly TRBD2 (6 bases). Germline CDR1 SGHVS, CDR2 FQNEAQ. V gave up 4 bases and J gave up 0 bases, with 10 bases separating them. The CDR3 extends over 14 amino acids. The CDR3 DNA sequence: TGTGCCAGCAGCTCGCGGGACCCCTCCTACGAGCAGTACTTC. It specifies CASSSRDPSYEQYF.

This clone was counted between two and nine times. CDR3 residues: CASRSGTGGTQYF. In DNA, the CDR3 is TGTGCCAGCAGGAGCGGAACCGGGGGGACCCAGTACTTC. The V and J genes are TRBV9 and TRBJ2-5, with TRBD2 as a possible D gene (6 bases). Trimming pared 5 bases from V and 7 bases from J, leaving 15 bases between. This CDR3 spans 13 amino acids. Germline V gene data show CDR1 as SGDLS and CDR2 as YYNGEE.

The chain carries TRBV18 and TRBJ2-2; perhaps TRBD2 as D (5 bases). V lost 3 bases to trimming and J lost 4 bases, with 15 bases between them. Germline V gives CDR1 KGHSH, CDR2 LQKENI. The CDR3 runs 16 residues. CDR3 sequence reads: CASSPGVPGPTGELFF. As DNA, the CDR3 is TGTGCCAGCTCACCCGGGGTACCTGGGCCCACCGGGGAGCTGTTTTTT.

The chain is built from TRBV20-1 and TRBJ2-3; a possible D gene is TRBD2 (7 bases). Germline loops: CDR1 DFQATT, CDR2 SNEGSKA (reference sequence). This CDR3 has 13 amino acids. V lost 6 bases to trimming and J lost 7 bases, with 17 bases between them. CDR3 DNA sequence: TGCAGTGCCCGAGGGAGGGGGGCGCATACGCAGTATTTT. Encoded protein: CSARGRGAHTQYF.

This clone came up a few times. The V and J genes are TRBV6-1 and TRBJ1-2; D possibly corresponds to TRBD1 (5 bases). The CDR3 consists of 15 residues. V was cut by 5 bases and J by 9 bases, with 22 bases left in between. The germline V gene has CDR1 MNHNS and CDR2 SASEGT. The CDR3 is CASSPGQGGNYRYTF. The CDR3 coding sequence is TGTGCCAGCAGTCCGGGGCAGGGAGGAAACTACCGCTACACCTTC.

This clone was counted only a few times. This chain joins TRBV7-2 and TRBJ1-1; no clear D. Germline CDR1 reads SGHTA; CDR2 reads FQGNSA. CDR3 length equals 14 residues. Trimming shortened V by 1 base and J by 6 bases, and 12 bases separated the two germline ends. The CDR3 DNA reads as TGTGCCAGCAGCTTAGGCCCGGGGAGGGCTGAAGCTTTCTTT. It yields the protein CASSLGPGRAEAFF.

This clone has at least ten counts. The V call is TRBV28, the J call TRBJ2-2, with 9 bases identical to TRBD2. CDR1 is MDHEN and CDR2 is SYDVKM in the germline V gene. V shed 5 bases, J shed 6 bases, and the junction held 4 bases outside the gene matches. CDR3 length: 14 amino acids. CDR3 residues: CASSRTSAAGELFF. The CDR3 nucleotides are TGTGCCAGCAGTCGGACTAGCGCTGCCGGGGAGCTGTTTTTT. Supplemented by reference TRBV28 and TRBJ2-2, the full variable domain reads DVKVTQSSRYLVKRTGEKVFLECVQDMDHENMFWYRQDPGLGLRLIYFSYDVKMKEKGDIPEGYSVSREKKERFSLILESASTNQTSMYLCASSRTSAAGELFFGEGSRLTVL.

The table lists this clone with a few counts. This rearrangement joins TRBV2 to TRBJ2-1, with D perhaps matching TRBD2 (5 bases). Germline V gives CDR1 SNHLY, CDR2 FYNNEI. This CDR3 contains 14 residues. V was trimmed by 3 bases and J by 5 bases, leaving 11 bases between them. Written as DNA, the CDR3 is TGTGCCAGCAGTGATAGCCGGGGTAACAATGAGCAGTTCTTC. Its translation is CASSDSRGNNEQFF.